What follows describes a single TCR beta chain. Its specificity is unknown. The TCR beta cDNA libraries carried unique molecular identifiers. TCRdb passed the PCR reads through MiXCR, listing each CDR3 protein once. The repertoire holds roughly 620,000 distinct CDR3 sequences, with 40% to 50% as singletons. The sample is drawn from a study of post-analysis software for immune sequencing data. V was cut by 5 bases and J by 7 bases, with 12 bases left in between. CDR3 size: 13 residues. CDR1 and CDR2 (germline): MNHEY, SVGAGI. Study-wide results and limits: Roughly 5 TRBV segments, TRBV5-6, TRBV5-1 and TRBV20-1 among them, were found more frequent in patients than controls. Diversity measured as normalized Chao1 was significantly lower in multiple sclerosis patients than in controls. By F measure, strong co-clustering occurred among samples prepared in the same batch.

The rearrangement uses TRBV6-5 and TRBJ2-1; D might be TRBD1 (5 bases). This receptor was identified in a girl aged 10 to 17 with multiple sclerosis. Sequencing used blood. The CDR3 loop is CASSIRVGNEQFF. The CDR3 bases are TGTGCCAGCAGTATCAGGGTGGGGAATGAGCAGTTCTTC.